The entry below gives a single T cell receptor beta chain sequence along with its context. Its antigen is still unknown. The record has no base qualities; no much larger clone is one base away. From a lookup of the germline V gene, CDR1 and CDR2 are SGHAT and FQNNGV. Inclusive of the bounding cysteine and phenylalanine, the CDR3 is 15 residues long. Of the read, only the CDR3 DNA is kept; its 45 bases are in frame from base 1. The junction carries 14 bases between V and J, which are trimmed by 2 bases and 4 bases respectively. The immunoSEQ Assay, a bias-controlled multiplex PCR, was used to amplify TCRbeta CDR3 regions from genomic DNA. The authors processed their data as follows. Within the assay, amplification of reference gene primers was used to estimate how many nucleated cells each sample contained. To quantify the absolute abundance of each unique TCRbeta CDR3 rearrangement, sequence reads were collapsed and filtered. For each sample, productive Simpson clonality was calculated as the square root of Simpson's diversity index over productive rearrangements. The clones in this table, taken by TCRdb from immuneACCESS, are in-frame only. Not every clone is retained; where verified, under half of the shortfall comes from an unresolved V gene, and the cause of the rest is unknown. V and J calls plus clone size are reproduced from that table; the DNA served to infer D and trimming. The sample table lists under 350,000 clones, approximately 85% of them with a count of one. 8% to 13% of the sample goes to the ten largest clones.

These data belong to a study of blood T cell repertoires in COVID-19 (dated by TCRdb to 2018 to 2021). Regarding the research as a whole: The collaborator samples originated in the United States, Italy and Spain and spanned the acute and convalescent phases of COVID-19. A de-identified subject ID, COVID-19 status, age in years and sex were almost always included in the sample metadata. The material from the prospective study consisted of cDNA or gDNA derived from T cells, B-cell-depleted T cells, or PBMCs. Where available, HLA class I and class II types were taken from metadata supplied by the sample provider and were not determined by assay-based typing. Samples were obtained from the ongoing ImmuneRACE study (first 160 participants) and from about 1,300 subjects provided by 6 global collaborators. Subjects who had been exposed to COVID-19, were actively infected with it, or had recovered from it provided the deeply sampled blood TCRbeta repertoires that made up the dataset. The repertoires were made available in a free public database intended to serve as a resource for research on the immune response to SARS-CoV-2. What the work shows at the level of the full study, not this receptor alone: The amount of clinical and demographic metadata varied by source and participant and was provided uncurated.

The collaborating institutions used their own protocols to collect whole blood in K2EDTA tubes. For TCRbeta analysis, collaborators shipped samples in one of three forms: frozen whole blood, isolated PBMCs, or DNA extracted from either of those sample types. The chain is made from TRBV11-2 and TRBJ1-2, and TRBD1 may be the D gene, going by 6 matching bases. The sequence was collected from a woman aged 65 to 85 with acute or convalescent COVID-19. Specimen: peripheral blood. The CDR3 reads as follows: CASSLLVNRVYGYTF. The nucleotide sequence is TGTGCCAGCAGCTTATTAGTCAACAGGGTCTATGGCTACACCTTC.